The 19 T cell receptor beta chains below come from one sample, sequenced in a study of T-cell memory formation after mild COVID-19. TCRdb passed the 5' RACE reads through MiXCR, listing each CDR3 protein once. Of hundreds of thousands of distinct CDR3 sequences in the sample, approximately 19% were seen once. The sequenced sample was PBMCs or a T cell subset sorted from them (not recorded which). The receptor source for this set is a man between 18 and 35 years old who had mild COVID-19 (a few samples of this study predate the infection). Cell type and time point are not known.

This clonotype came up a few times. This chain joins TRBV11-2 and TRBJ1-1; tentatively, D is TRBD1 (6 bases). Germline V CDR1 and CDR2: SGHAT, FQNNGV. The CDR3 has 14 amino acids. The V and J ends lost 3 bases and 3 bases respectively, with 11 bases between them. The CDR3 here is CASSFGGSYTEAFF. CDR3 sequence (DNA): TGTGCCAGCAGCTTCGGGGGCTCGTACACTGAAGCTTTCTTT. Variable domain in full (rest from reference TRBV11-2 and TRBJ1-1): EAGVAQSPRYKIIEKRQSVAFWCNPISGHATLYWYQQILGQGPKLLIQFQNNGVVDDSQLPKDRFSAERLKGVDSTLKIQPAKLEDSAVYLCASSFGGSYTEAFFGQGTRLTVV.

This clonotype occurred a few times. The rearrangement uses TRBV19 and TRBJ2-1; D remains ambiguous. V lost 5 bases and J 1 base, leaving 15 bases between the germline ends. Germline CDR1 is LNHDA and CDR2 is SQIVND (reference sequence). This CDR3 spans 16 amino acids. Here the CDR3 reads CASSSPRLQSYNEQFF. DNA for the CDR3: TGTGCCAGTAGTTCGCCCCGACTCCAATCCTACAATGAGCAGTTCTTC.

The V gene is TRBV20-1, the J gene TRBJ1-2, with D perhaps matching TRBD1 (5 bases). The germline V gene has CDR1 DFQATT and CDR2 SNEGSKA (reference sequence). V lost 1 base and J lost 8, with 17 bases in between. The CDR3 consists of 14 residues. The CDR3 here is CSARAGRVVEGYTF. The CDR3 DNA is TGCAGTGCTAGAGCCGGCAGGGTGGTTGAAGGCTACACCTTC.

This clonotype was detected ten times or more. The chain employs TRBV12-3 or TRBV12-4 and TRBJ1-5, with TRBD1 as a possible D gene (5 bases). V was clipped by 5 bases and J by 4 bases, with 15 bases between them. This CDR3 is built from 15 residues. CDR3 DNA: TGTGCCAGCAGTGCCCGGGACGCACGAAATCAGCCCCAGCATTTT. It translates to CASSARDARNQPQHF.

This clonotype was counted only a few times. The gene calls are TRBV20-1 and TRBJ1-2; D gene unclear. V was shortened by 6 bases and J by 5 bases, with 16 bases between the two germline ends. The germline gives CDR1 DFQATT, CDR2 SNEGSKA (reference sequence). The CDR3 length is 13 residues. CDR3 sequence (DNA): TGCAGTGCCGGCGGGGTCCTAGGTTATGGCTACACCTTC. Translation: CSAGGVLGYGYTF.

Only a few counts were recorded for this clonotype. This chain joins TRBV4-1 and TRBJ2-4; D perhaps matches TRBD2 (6 bases). Trimming took 10 bases from V and 9 from J, leaving 28 bases between them. The length of the CDR3 is 16 residues. Germline CDR1 MGHRA, CDR2 YSYEKL. Written as DNA, the CDR3 is TGCGCCACCCGAGCCCCTAGCTCCGGGACTGGGCTCATTCAGTACTTC. Residues: CATRAPSSGTGLIQYF.

There are a few counts of this clonotype. J is TRBJ2-2 and V is TRBV12-3 or TRBV12-4; D might be TRBD2 (7 bases). Trimming shortened V by 4 bases and J by 3 bases, and 15 bases separated the two germline ends. There are 16 residues in the CDR3. In DNA form, the CDR3 reads TGTGCCAGCAGTTCTAAGGGGGGGCCCGACACCGGGGAGCTGTTTTTT. This gives the protein CASSSKGGPDTGELFF.

The gene calls are TRBV24-1 and TRBJ2-1, with a weak D call TRBD1 (6 bases). The V end lost 2 bases, the J end lost 9 bases, and 10 bases lay between the germline ends. The germline gives CDR1 KGHDR, CDR2 SFDVKD. The length of the CDR3 is 13 residues. DNA for the CDR3: TGTGCCACCAGTGATTCCGGGACACTTGAGCAGTTCTTC. Translated, it gives CATSDSGTLEQFF.

This clonotype showed up just a few times. The chain joins TRBV5-1 to TRBJ2-5, with D possibly being TRBD2 (6 bases). Per the germline V gene, CDR1 is SGHRS and CDR2 is YFSETQ. The V gene lost 4 bases and the J gene lost 2 bases, with 15 bases spanning the gap. This CDR3 is built from 15 residues. CDR3 nucleotides: TGCGCCAGCAGCCATTTAGGAGGGCTACAAGAGACCCAGTACTTC. It specifies CASSHLGGLQETQYF.

This clonotype was counted a few times. V and J are TRBV12-3 or TRBV12-4 and TRBJ1-1, with 7 bases lining up with TRBD1. Trimming took 6 bases from V and 5 from J; bases not matched to a gene: 9. This CDR3 comprises 14 residues. CDR3 region: CASSARGPGTEAFF. In nucleotides, the CDR3 is TGTGCCAGCAGCGCAAGGGGGCCTGGAACTGAAGCTTTCTTT.

This clonotype was seen only a few times. The chain carries TRBV7-2 and TRBJ1-5, with 7 nucleotides matching TRBD1. This CDR3 spans 15 amino acids. V lost 1 base to trimming and J lost 7 bases; unmatched junction nucleotides: 7. In germline, CDR1 is SGHTA, CDR2 FQGNSA. The chain's CDR3 is CASSLGQGARQPQHF. The CDR3, as DNA: TGTGCCAGCAGCTTAGGACAGGGTGCGAGACAGCCCCAGCATTTT.

This rearrangement joins TRBV7-6 to TRBJ2-1; 7 bases line up with TRBD1. The CDR3 covers 14 residues. The junction had 3 bases not matched to a gene; V was cut back by 3 bases and J by 4 bases. Germline assignment: CDR1 SGHVS and CDR2 FNYEAQ. CDR3 DNA sequence: TGTGCCAGCAGCTTCGGGACAGCTTACAATGAGCAGTTCTTC. Protein: CASSFGTAYNEQFF.

This clonotype has a handful of counts. The V gene is TRBV7-2, the J gene TRBJ1-5, with D maybe TRBD1 (5 bases). The CDR3 extends over 15 amino acids. The germline V gene encodes CDR1 SGHTA and CDR2 FQGNSA. The V gene lost 4 bases and the J gene lost 0 bases, with 10 bases spanning the gap. The CDR3, as DNA: TGTGCCAGCAGCTACCGTGGGGGTAGCAATCAGCCCCAGCATTTT. Translated: CASSYRGGSNQPQHF.

This rearrangement joins TRBV20-1 to TRBJ1-1, with D perhaps matching TRBD1 (6 bases). This CDR3 spans 14 amino acids. Germline assignment: CDR1 DFQATT and CDR2 SNEGSKA (reference sequence). The ends were cut back, 6 bases at V and 6 bases at J, with 20 bases in the middle. In DNA form, the CDR3 reads TGCAGTGCGCTAGCTGGGGGCGAAATAGCTGAAGCTTTCTTT. Its translation: CSALAGGEIAEAFF.

Ten or more counts support this clonotype. The chain is built from TRBV7-2 and TRBJ1-1; a possible D gene is TRBD1 (6 bases). V lost 3 bases to trimming and J lost 4 bases, with 12 bases between them. CDR3 length equals 14 residues. Germline V gene sequence: CDR1 SGHTA, CDR2 FQGNSA. The CDR3 sequence: CASSFRGGGTEAFF. The CDR3 DNA reads as TGTGCCAGCAGCTTTAGGGGAGGGGGCACTGAAGCTTTCTTT.

This clonotype was seen more than once but under ten times. The rearrangement joins TRBV5-1 to TRBJ1-3; perhaps TRBD1 as D (6 bases). V gave up 4 bases and J gave up 0 bases, with 11 bases separating them. The CDR3 runs to 15 residues. CDR1 and CDR2 (germline): SGHRS, YFSETQ. CDR3 protein: CASSDYRASGNTIYF. DNA of the CDR3: TGCGCCAGCAGCGATTACAGGGCCTCTGGAAACACCATATATTTT.

This clonotype was found a few times. The chain is built from TRBV7-3 and TRBJ2-2, with unresolved D. The CDR3 sequence is 14 residues long. From germline, CDR1 is SGHTA and CDR2 FQGTGA. The ends were cut back, 7 bases at V and 0 bases at J, with 9 bases in the middle. The chain's CDR3 is CASTRSSNTGELFF. CDR3 bases: TGTGCCAGCACCCGAAGCTCGAACACCGGGGAGCTGTTTTTT.

The chain links TRBV20-1 to TRBJ2-3, with D perhaps matching TRBD1 (6 bases). This CDR3 has 14 residues. The germline CDR1 and CDR2 sequences are DFQATT and SNEGSKA (reference sequence). The ends were cut back, 5 bases at V and 0 bases at J, with 12 bases in the middle. The CDR3 loop is CSAFRTDSTDTQYF. The CDR3 nucleotides are TGCAGTGCTTTCCGGACAGACAGCACAGATACGCAGTATTTT.

The gene calls are TRBV6-2 or TRBV6-3 and TRBJ1-6; TRBD1 matches 9 bases. Germline CDR1 MNHEY, CDR2 SVGEGT. CDR3 size: 15 residues. With V trimmed by 5 bases and J by 8 bases, 7 bases remained unmatched. CDR3 DNA: TGTGCCAGCAGTCCCGTGGGACAGGGTTATTCACCCCTCCACTTT. It specifies CASSPVGQGYSPLHF.